This is a list of T cell receptor beta chains from one sample in a study of cytomegalovirus exposure and HLA in healthy donors. Method: immunoSEQ multiplex PCR; TCRdb's copy keeps in-frame clones and lacks some. The sample consists of some 150,000 clones, roughly 84% of them appearing once. The sample comprised PBMCs. These TCRs come from a woman between 18 and 30 years old in good health and CMV-seronegative. Each CDR3 is given with its conserved first and last residue. Each record gives: D gene, J gene, clone size, V gene, CDR3 length, CDR3 DNA, CDR3 protein. D genes are given only for firm matches. Clone size is not always given. Where it is, it says once, few, many or a class for expanded clones.

>NA|TRBJ1-3|few|TRBV30|16
TGTGCCTGGAGTGTGGTGGGGGGAAGGACCGGAAACACCATATATTTT
CAWSVVGGRTGNTIYF
>NA|TRBJ2-7|NA|TRBV5-5|15
TGTGCCAGCAGCTTGGATGTAGGGGGTGGTTACGAGCAGTACTTC
CASSLDVGGGYEQYF
>TRBD1|TRBJ1-5|NA|TRBV2|15
TGTGCCAGCAGAGACAGGGTAGCAATCAATCAGCCCCAGCATTTT
CASRDRVAINQPQHF
>NA|TRBJ2-7|NA|TRBV9|13
TGTGCCAGCAGGGGAACAGGCTCATACGAGCAGTACTTC
CASRGTGSYEQYF
>NA|TRBJ1-4|NA|TRBV7-2|18
TGTGCCAGCAGCTATCACCCCGTACAGGGTGCAACTAATGAAAAACTGTTTTTT
CASSYHPVQGATNEKLFF
>NA|TRBJ1-5|NA|TRBV6-4|14
TGTGCCAGCAGGGAACAGGGTCGGCGCCAGCCCCAGCATTTT
CASREQGRRQPQHF
>TRBD2|TRBJ2-3|NA|TRBV5-1|15
TGCGCCAGCAGCTGGGCGGGGGTTCGCACAGATACGCAGTATTTT
CASSWAGVRTDTQYF
>NA|TRBJ2-7|NA|TRBV6-5|15
TGTGCCAGCAGCCCTAGCACCCGGGGCTCCTACGAGCAGTACTTC
CASSPSTRGSYEQYF
>TRBD1|TRBJ1-4|NA|TRBV7-8|17
TGTGCCAGCAGCTTCCTATTACAGGGGGAGGATCGTGAAAAACTGTTTTTT
CASSFLLQGEDREKLFF
>NA|TRBJ2-5|NA|TRBV9|15
TGTGCCAGCAGCGTAGTCGACAGCCCACGGGAGACCCAGTACTTC
CASSVVDSPRETQYF
>NA|TRBJ1-5|NA|TRBV27|18
TGTGCCAGCAGTTTAGCTGGTGGAGGGTTGGAGACCAATCAGCCCCAGCATTTT
CASSLAGGGLETNQPQHF
>NA|TRBJ1-2|NA|TRBV5-4|17
TGTGCCAGCAGCCCAAATCCAGGGAGGGCTTCAGTAGGTGGCTACACCTTC
CASSPNPGRASVGGYTF
>TRBD1|TRBJ1-2|NA|TRBV18|13
TGTGCCAGCTCACCGGACAGGGGGATAGGCTACACCTTC
CASSPDRGIGYTF
>NA|TRBJ1-5|NA|TRBV9|17
TGTGCCAGCAGCTCGCGACAAGACCATTATAGCAATCAGCCCCAGCATTTT
CASSSRQDHYSNQPQHF
>TRBD1|TRBJ2-5|NA|TRBV5-1|14
TGCGCCAGCAGCTTGGGGGGACAGCAAGAGACCCAGTACTTC
CASSLGGQQETQYF
>NA|TRBJ2-2|NA|TRBV5-1|14
TGCGCCAGCAGCCGGACTGTGAACACCGGGGAGCTGTTTTTT
CASSRTVNTGELFF
>TRBD1|TRBJ1-1|NA|TRBV28|15
TGTGCCAGCAGTCCCCTATCGACAGGGTACACTGAAGCTTTCTTT
CASSPLSTGYTEAFF
>TRBD1|TRBJ1-5|NA|TRBV6-1|15
TGTGCCAGCAGTGGGGACAGGGGAAGCAATCAGCCCCAGCATTTT
CASSGDRGSNQPQHF
>NA|TRBJ2-3|NA|TRBV10-3|17
TGTGCCATCAGTGGGTCCTCTCTAACAAAGGGGGCAGATACGCAGTATTTT
CAISGSSLTKGADTQYF
>TRBD1|TRBJ1-5|NA|TRBV19|15
TGTGCCAGTACTTTGGGACAGGGGGCAGGTCAGCCCCAGCATTTT
CASTLGQGAGQPQHF
>TRBD1|TRBJ1-2|NA|TRBV28|13
TGTGCCAGCAGTCAGGGGGGACCGCTCTTCGGTACCTTC
CASSQGGPLFGTF
>NA|TRBJ2-1|NA|TRBV28|16
TGTGCCAGCAGTCTTTGGGGGCTCAGGCAAAACAATGAGCAGTTCTTC
CASSLWGLRQNNEQFF
>TRBD1|TRBJ1-1|NA|TRBV7-2|15
TGTGCCAGCAGCTCCCTACAGGGGGCTTGGACTGAAGCTTTCTTT
CASSSLQGAWTEAFF
>NA|TRBJ1-1|NA|TRBV19|14
TGTGCCAGTAGTCATGGGGCTAGGAACACTGAAGCTTTCTTT
CASSHGARNTEAFF
>TRBD1|TRBJ2-3|NA|TRBV10-1|15
TGCGCCAGCAGTGAGGTGGACAGGGGGCGCGATACGCAGTATTTT
CASSEVDRGRDTQYF
>TRBD2|TRBJ2-3|NA|TRBV30|13
TGTGCCTGGAGTATGGGACTAGCAGATACGCAGTATTTT
CAWSMGLADTQYF